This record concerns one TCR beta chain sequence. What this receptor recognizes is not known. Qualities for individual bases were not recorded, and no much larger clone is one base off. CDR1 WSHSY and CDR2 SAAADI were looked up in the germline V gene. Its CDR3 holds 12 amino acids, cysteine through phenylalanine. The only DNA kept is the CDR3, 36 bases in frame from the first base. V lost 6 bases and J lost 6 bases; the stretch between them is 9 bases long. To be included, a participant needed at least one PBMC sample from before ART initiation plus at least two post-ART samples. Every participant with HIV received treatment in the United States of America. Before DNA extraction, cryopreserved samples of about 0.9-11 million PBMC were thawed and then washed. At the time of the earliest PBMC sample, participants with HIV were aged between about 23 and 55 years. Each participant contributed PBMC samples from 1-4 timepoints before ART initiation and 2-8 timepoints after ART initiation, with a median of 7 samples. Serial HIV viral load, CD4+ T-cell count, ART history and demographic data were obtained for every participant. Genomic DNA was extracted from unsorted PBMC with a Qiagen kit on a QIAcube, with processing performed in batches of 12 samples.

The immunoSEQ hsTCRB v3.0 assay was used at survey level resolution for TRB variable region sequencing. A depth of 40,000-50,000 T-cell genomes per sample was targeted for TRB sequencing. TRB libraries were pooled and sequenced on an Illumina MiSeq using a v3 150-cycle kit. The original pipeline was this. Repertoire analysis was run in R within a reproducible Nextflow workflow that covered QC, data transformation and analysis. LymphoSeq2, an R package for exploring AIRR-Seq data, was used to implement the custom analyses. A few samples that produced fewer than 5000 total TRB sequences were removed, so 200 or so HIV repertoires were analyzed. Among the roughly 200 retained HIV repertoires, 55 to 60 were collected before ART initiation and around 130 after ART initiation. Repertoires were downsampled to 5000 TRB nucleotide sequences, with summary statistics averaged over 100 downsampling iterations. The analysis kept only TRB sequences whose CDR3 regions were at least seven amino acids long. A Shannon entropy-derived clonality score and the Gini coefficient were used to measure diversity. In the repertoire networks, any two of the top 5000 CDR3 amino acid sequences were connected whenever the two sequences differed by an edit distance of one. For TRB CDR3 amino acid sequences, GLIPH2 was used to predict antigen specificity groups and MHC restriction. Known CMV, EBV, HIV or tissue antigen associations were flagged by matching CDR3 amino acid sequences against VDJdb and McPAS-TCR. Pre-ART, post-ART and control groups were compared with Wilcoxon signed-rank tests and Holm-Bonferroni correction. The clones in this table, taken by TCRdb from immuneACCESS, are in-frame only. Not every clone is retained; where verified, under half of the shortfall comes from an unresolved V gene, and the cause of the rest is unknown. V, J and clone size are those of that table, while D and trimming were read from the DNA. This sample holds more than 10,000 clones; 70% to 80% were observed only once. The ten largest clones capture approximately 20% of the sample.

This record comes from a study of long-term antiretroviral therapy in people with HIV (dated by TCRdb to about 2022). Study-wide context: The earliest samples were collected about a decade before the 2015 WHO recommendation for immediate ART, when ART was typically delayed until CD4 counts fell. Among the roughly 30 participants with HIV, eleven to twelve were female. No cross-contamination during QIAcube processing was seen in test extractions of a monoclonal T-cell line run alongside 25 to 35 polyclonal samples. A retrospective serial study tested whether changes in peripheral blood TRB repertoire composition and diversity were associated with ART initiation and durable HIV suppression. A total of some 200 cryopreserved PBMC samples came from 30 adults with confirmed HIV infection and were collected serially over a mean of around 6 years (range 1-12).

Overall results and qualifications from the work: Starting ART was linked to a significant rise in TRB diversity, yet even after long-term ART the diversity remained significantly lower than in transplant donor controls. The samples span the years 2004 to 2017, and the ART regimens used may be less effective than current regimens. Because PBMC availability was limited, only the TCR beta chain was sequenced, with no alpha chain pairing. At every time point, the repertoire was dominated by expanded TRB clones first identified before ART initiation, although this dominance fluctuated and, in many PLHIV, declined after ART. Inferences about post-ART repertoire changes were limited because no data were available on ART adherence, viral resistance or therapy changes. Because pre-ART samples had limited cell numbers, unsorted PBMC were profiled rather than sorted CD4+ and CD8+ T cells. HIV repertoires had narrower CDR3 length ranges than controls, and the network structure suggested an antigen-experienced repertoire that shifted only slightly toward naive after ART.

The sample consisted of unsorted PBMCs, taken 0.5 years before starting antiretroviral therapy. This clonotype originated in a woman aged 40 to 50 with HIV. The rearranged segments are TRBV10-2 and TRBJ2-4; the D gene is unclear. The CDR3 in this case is CASRNDGNIQYF. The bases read TGCGCCAGCAGAAATGATGGAAACATTCAGTACTTC.